The 2 T cell receptor beta chains listed next were all sequenced from one sample in a study of blood T cell repertoires in COVID-19. TCRdb keeps only in-frame clones here, not all; method: immunoSEQ multiplex PCR. The sample has about 240,000 clones; 70% to 90% are singletons. The sequencing sample was made of peripheral blood. These receptors all stem from a man aged 60-69 years with acute or convalescent COVID-19.

The chain uses TRBV5-6 and TRBJ2-1; 7 nucleotides match TRBD2. The J segment lost 1 base and the V segment lost 3 bases, leaving 7 bases of the junction unmatched. CDR3 length: 16 residues. Germline V gene lookup returns CDR1 SGHDT and CDR2 YYEEEE. The chain's CDR3 is CASSSRLAESYNEQFF. The CDR3 nucleotides are TGTGCCAGCAGCTCCCGGCTAGCGGAGTCCTACAATGAGCAGTTCTTC.

In its sample, this clone was seen a few times. CDR3 in amino acids: CASTAYVGEYRGRSGANVLTF. CDR3 DNA sequence: TGTGCCAGCACCGCTTACGTCGGGGAATACAGGGGGCGATCTGGGGCCAACGTCCTGACTTTC. The chain joins TRBV7-9 to TRBJ2-6; 9 bases match TRBD1. The germline gives CDR1 SEHNR, CDR2 FQNEAQ (reference sequence). The CDR3 contains 21 residues. The V and J ends lost 7 bases and 1 base, in that order; junction bases with no gene match: 20.